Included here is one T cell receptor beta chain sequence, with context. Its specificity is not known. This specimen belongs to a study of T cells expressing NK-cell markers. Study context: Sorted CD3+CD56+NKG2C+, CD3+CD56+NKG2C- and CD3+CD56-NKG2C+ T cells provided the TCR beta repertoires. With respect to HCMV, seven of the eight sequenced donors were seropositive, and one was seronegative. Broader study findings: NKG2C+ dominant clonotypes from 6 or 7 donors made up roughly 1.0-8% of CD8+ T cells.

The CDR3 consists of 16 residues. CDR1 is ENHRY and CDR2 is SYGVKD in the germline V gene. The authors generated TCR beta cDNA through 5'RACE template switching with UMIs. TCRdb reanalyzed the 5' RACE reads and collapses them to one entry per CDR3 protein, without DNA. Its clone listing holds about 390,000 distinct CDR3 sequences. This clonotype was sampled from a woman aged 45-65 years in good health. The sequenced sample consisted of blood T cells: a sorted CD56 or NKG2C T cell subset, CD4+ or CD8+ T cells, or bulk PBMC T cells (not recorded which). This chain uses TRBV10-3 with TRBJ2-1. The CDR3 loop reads CAIRPGPLSSYNEQFF.